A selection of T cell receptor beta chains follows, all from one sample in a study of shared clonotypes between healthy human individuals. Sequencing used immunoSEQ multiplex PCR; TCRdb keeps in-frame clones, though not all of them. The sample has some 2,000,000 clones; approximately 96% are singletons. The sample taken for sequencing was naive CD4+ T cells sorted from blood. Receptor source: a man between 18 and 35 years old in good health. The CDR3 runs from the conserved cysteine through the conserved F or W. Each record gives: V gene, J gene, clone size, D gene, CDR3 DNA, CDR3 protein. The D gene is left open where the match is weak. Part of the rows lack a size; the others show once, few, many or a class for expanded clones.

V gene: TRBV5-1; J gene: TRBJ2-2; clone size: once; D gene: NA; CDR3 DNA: TGCGCCAGCAGCCAGGGACCGGGAAACGGGGAGCTGTTTTTT; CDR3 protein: CASSQGPGNGELFF
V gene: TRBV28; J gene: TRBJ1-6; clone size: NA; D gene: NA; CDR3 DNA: TGTGCCAGCAGGTACGGGAATTCACCCCTCCACTTT; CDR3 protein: CASRYGNSPLHF
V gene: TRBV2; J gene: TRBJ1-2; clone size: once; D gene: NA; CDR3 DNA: TGTGCCAGCAGTGGGGAGACAGGCTATGGCTACACCTTC; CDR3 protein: CASSGETGYGYTF
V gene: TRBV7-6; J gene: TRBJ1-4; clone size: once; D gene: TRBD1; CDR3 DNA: TGTGCCAGCAGCCTGGGACAGAAGAATGAAAAACTGTTTTTT; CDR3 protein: CASSLGQKNEKLFF
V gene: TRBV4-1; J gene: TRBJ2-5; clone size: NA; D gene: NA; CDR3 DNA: TGCGCCAGCAGCCAAGGGTCCGTGGAGACCCAGTACTTC; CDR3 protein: CASSQGSVETQYF
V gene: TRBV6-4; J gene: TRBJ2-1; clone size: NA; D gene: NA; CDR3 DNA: TGTGCCAGCAGTGAACAGCCTCAGAGCTCCTACAATGAGCAGTTCTTC; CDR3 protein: CASSEQPQSSYNEQFF
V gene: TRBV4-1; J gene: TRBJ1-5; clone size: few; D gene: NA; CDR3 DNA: TGCGCCAGCAGCCAAGAAGGGGACAGCAATCAGCCCCAGCATTTT; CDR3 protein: CASSQEGDSNQPQHF
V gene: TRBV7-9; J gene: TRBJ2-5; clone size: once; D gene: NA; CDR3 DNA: TGTGCCAGCAGCTACACAGGACAGCCGCAAGAGACCCAGTACTTC; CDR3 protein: CASSYTGQPQETQYF
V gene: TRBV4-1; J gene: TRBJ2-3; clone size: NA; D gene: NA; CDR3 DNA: TGCGCCAGCAGCCGCTTACACTACACAGATACGCAGTATTTT; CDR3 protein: CASSRLHYTDTQYF
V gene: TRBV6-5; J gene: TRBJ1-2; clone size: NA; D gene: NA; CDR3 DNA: TGTGCCAGCAGTTACTGGCAGCACCCCAGTATCTATGGCTACACCTTC; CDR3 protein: CASSYWQHPSIYGYTF
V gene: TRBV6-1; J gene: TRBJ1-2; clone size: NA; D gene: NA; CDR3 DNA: TGTACCAGCAGTGAATTGTTTGGCAGACCTAACTATGGCTACACCTTC; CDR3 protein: CTSSELFGRPNYGYTF
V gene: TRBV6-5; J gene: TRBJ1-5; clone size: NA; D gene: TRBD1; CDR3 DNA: TGTGCCAGCAGTTACGGCCGGGACAGGCTCAATCAGCCCCAGCATTTT; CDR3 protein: CASSYGRDRLNQPQHF
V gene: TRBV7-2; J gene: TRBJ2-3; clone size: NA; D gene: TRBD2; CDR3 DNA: TGTGCCAGCAGCCAATCTCTAGCGGGAGTTGTCACAGATACGCAGTATTTT; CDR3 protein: CASSQSLAGVVTDTQYF
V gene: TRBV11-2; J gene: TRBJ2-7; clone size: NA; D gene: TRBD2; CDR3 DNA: TGTGCCAGCAGCTCACTAGCGGGTACCTACGAGCAGTACTTC; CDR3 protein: CASSSLAGTYEQYF
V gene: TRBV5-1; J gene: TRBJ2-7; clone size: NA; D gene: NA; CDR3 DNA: TGCGCCAGCAGCAGCCTAGCTTCTAACTACGAGCAGTACTTC; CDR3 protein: CASSSLASNYEQYF
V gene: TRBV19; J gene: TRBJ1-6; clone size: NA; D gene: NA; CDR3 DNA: TGTGCCAGTAGTCCGACCGGGGGGACTTCCTATAATTCACCCCTCCACTTT; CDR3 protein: CASSPTGGTSYNSPLHF
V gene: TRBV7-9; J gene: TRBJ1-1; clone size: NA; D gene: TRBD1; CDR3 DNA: TGTGCCAGCAGCTCTCAGGGGGCGGATGAAGCTTTCTTT; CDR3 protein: CASSSQGADEAFF
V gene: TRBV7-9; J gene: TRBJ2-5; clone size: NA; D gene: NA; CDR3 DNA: TGTGCCAGCAGCGCAAGATCCGGGACACCGTACCAAGAGACCCAGTACTTC; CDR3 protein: CASSARSGTPYQETQYF
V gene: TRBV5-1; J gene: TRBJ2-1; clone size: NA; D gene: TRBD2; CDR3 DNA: TGCGCCAGCAGCTTGGGTTCTAGCGGGCCCTCCTACAATGAGCAGTTCTTC; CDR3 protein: CASSLGSSGPSYNEQFF
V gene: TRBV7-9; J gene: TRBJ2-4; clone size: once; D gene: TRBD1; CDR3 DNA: TGTGCCAGCAGCTTCCAGACAGGGGGTTTGGACATTCAGTACTTC; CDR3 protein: CASSFQTGGLDIQYF
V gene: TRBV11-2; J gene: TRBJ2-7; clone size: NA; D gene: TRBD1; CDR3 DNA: TGTGCCAGCAGACAGCCGGGACAGGGTGGCTACGAGCAGTACTTC; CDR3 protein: CASRQPGQGGYEQYF
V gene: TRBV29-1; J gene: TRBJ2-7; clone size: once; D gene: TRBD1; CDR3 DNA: TGCAGCGTTGAACCCCGGACAGGGGGCATCTACGAGCAGTACTTC; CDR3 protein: CSVEPRTGGIYEQYF
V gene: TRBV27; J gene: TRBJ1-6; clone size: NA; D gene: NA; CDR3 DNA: TGTGCCAGCAGTCAATATAATTCACCCCTCCACTTT; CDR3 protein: CASSQYNSPLHF
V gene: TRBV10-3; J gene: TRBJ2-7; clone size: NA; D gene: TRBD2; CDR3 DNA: TGTGCCATCAGTACGTCTAGCGGGGGACTATACGAGCAGTACTTC; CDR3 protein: CAISTSSGGLYEQYF
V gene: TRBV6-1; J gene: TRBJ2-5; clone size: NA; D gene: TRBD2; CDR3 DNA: TGTGCCAGCAGTGAAGCGTGGGGGACTAGCGGGGGAGCCCGTCGAGAGACCCAGTACTTC; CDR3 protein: CASSEAWGTSGGARRETQYF
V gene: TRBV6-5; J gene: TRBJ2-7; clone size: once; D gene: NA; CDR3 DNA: TGTGCCAGCAGTTACGGGAGGGGGGGGGCTTACGAGCAGTACTTC; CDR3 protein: CASSYGRGGAYEQYF
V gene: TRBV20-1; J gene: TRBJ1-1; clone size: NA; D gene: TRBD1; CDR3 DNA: TGCAGTGCTCCCCGACAGGGGGTTCCTTTCTTT; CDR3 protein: CSAPRQGVPFF
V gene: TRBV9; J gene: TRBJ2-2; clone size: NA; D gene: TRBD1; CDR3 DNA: TGTGCCAGCAGCGTAGCAGGACAGGTAAACACCGGGGAGCTGTTTTTT; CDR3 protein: CASSVAGQVNTGELFF